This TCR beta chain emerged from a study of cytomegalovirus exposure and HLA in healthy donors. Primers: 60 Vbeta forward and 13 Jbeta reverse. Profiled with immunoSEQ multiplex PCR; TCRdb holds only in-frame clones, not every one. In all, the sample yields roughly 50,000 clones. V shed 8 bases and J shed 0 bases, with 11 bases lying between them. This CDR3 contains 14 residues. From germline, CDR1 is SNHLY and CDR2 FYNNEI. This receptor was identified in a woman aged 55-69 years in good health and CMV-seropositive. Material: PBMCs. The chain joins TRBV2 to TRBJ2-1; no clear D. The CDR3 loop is CASSKESSYNEQFF. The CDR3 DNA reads TGTGCCAGCTCTAAGGAGAGCTCCTACAATGAGCAGTTCTTC.